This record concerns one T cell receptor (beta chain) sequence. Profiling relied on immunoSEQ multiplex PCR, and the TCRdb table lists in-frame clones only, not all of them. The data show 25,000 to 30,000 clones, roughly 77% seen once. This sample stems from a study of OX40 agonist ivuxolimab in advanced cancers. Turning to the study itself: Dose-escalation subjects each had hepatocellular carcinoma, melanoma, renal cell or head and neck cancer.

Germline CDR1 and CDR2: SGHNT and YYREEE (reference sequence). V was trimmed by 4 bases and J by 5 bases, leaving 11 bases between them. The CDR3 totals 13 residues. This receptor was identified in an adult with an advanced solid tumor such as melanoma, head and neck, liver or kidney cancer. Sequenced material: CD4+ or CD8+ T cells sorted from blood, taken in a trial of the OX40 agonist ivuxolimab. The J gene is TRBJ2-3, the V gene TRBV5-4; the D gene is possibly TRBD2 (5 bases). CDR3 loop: CASSLFAGDTQYF. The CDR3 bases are TGTGCCAGCAGCCTTTTTGCGGGAGATACGCAGTATTTT.